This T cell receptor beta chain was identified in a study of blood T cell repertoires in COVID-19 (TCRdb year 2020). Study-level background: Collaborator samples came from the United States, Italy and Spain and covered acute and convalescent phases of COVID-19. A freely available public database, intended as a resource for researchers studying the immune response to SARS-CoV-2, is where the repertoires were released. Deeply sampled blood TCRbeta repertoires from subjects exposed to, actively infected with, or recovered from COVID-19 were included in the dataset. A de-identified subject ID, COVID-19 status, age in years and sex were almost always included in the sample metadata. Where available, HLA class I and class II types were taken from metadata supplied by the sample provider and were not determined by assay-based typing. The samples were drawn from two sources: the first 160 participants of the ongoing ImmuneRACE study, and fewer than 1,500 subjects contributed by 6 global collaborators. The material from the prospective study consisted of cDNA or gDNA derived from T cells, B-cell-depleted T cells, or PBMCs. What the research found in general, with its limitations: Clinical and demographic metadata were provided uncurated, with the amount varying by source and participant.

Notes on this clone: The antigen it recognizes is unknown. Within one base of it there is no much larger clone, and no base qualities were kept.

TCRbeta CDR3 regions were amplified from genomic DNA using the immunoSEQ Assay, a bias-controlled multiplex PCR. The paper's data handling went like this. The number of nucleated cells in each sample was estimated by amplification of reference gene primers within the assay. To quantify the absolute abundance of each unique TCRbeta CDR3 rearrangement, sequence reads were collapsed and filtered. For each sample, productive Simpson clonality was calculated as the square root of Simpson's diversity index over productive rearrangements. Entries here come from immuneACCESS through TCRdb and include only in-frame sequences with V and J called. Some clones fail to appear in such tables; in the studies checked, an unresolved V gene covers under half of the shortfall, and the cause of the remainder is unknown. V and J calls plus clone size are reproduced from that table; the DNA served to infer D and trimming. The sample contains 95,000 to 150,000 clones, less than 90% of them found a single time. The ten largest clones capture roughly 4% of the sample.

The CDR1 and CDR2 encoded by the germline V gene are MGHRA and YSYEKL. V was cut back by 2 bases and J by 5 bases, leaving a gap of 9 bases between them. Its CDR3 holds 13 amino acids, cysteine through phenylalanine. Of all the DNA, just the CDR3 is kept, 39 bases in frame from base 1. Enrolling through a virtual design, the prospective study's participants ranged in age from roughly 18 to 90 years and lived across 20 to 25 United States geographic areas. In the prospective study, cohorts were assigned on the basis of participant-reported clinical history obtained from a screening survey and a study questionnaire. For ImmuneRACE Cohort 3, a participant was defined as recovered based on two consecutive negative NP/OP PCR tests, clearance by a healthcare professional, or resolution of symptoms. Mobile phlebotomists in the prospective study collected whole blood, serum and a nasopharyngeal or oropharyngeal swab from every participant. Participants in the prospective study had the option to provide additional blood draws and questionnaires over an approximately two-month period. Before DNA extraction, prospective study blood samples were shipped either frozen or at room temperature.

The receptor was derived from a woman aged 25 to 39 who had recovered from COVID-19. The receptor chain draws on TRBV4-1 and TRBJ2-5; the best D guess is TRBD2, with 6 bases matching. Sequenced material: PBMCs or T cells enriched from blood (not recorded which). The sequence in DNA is TGCGCCAGCAGCCAAAGTGGGAGGGAGACCCAGTACTTC. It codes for CASSQSGRETQYF.